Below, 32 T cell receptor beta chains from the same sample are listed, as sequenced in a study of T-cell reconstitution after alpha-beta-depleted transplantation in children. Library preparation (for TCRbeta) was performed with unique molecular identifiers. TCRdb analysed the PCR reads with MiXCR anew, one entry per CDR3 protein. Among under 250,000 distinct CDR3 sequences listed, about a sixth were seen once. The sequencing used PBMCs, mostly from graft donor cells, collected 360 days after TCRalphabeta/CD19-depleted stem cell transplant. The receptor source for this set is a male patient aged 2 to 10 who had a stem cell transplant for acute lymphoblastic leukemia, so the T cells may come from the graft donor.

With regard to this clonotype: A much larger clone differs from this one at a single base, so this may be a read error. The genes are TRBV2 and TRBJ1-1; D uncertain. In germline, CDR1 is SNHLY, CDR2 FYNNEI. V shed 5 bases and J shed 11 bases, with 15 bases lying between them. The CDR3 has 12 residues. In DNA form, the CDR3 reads TGTGCCAGCAGTTCTGAAAGCCTTTGGGCTTTCTTT. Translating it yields CASSSESLWAFF. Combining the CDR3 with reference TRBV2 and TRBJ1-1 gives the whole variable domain EPEVTQTPSHQVTQMGQEVILRCVPISNHLYFYWYRQILGQKVEFLVSFYNNEISEKSEIFDDQFSVERPDGSNFTLKIRSTKLEDSAMYFCASSSESLWAFFGQGTRLTVV.

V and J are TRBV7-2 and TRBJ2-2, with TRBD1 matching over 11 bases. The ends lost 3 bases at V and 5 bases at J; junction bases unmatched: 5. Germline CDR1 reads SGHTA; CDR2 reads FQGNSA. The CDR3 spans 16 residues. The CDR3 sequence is CASSFRTGGWTGELFF. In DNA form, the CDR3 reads TGTGCCAGCAGCTTCCGGACAGGGGGCTGGACCGGGGAGCTGTTTTTT. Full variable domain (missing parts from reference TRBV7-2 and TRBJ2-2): GAGVSQSPSNKVTEKGKDVELRCDPISGHTALYWYRQSLGQGLEFLIYFQGNSAPDKSGLPSDRFSAERTGGSVSTLTIQRTQQEDSAVYLCASSFRTGGWTGELFFGEGSRLTVL.

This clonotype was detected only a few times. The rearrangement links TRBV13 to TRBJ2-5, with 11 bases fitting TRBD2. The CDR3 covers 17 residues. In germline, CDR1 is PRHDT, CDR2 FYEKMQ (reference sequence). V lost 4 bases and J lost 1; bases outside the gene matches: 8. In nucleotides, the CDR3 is TGTGCCAGCAGCTCAGGACTAGCGGGTCGATTCCAAGAGACCCAGTACTTC. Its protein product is CASSSGLAGRFQETQYF.

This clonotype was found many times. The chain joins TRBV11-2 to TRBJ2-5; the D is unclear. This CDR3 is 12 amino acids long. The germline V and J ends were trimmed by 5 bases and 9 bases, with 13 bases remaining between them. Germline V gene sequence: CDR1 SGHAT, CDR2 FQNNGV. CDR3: CASSPFDPAQYF. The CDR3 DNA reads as TGTGCCAGCAGCCCCTTCGACCCGGCCCAGTACTTC.

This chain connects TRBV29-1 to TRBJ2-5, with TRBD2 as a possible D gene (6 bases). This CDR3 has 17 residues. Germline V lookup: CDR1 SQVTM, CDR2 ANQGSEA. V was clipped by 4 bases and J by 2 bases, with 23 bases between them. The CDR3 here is CSVGRRLLADKQETQYF. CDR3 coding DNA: TGCAGCGTTGGCAGACGATTACTAGCAGATAAACAAGAGACCCAGTACTTC.

DNA of the CDR3: TGTGCCACCAGTGCAGTGAACCCTCCCTACAATGAGCAGTTCTTC. Translating it yields CATSAVNPPYNEQFF. The rearrangement joins TRBV24-1 to TRBJ2-1; D gene unclear. V lost 5 bases and J lost 2, with 12 bases in between. The germline V gene has CDR1 KGHDR and CDR2 SFDVKD. This CDR3 comprises 15 residues.

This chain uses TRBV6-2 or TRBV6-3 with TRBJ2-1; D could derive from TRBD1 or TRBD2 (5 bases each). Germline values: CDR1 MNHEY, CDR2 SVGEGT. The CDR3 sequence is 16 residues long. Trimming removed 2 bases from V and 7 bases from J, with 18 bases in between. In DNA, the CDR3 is TGTGCCAGCAGTTACACCGGGGCACGATACAGAAATGAGCAGTTCTTC. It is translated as CASSYTGARYRNEQFF.

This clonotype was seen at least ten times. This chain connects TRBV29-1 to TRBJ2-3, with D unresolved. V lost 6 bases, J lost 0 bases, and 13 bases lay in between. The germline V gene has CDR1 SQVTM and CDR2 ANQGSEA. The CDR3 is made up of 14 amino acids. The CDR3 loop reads CSVGPGSSTDTQYF. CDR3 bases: TGCAGCGTGGGCCCAGGCTCCAGCACAGATACGCAGTATTTT.

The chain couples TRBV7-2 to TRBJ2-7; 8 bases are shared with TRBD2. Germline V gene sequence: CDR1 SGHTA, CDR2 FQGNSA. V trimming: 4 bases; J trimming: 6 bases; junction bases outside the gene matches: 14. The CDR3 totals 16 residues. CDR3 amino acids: CASSSHLGGAGVEQYF. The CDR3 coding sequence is TGTGCCAGCAGCTCTCATCTCGGGGGGGCCGGGGTCGAGCAGTACTTC.

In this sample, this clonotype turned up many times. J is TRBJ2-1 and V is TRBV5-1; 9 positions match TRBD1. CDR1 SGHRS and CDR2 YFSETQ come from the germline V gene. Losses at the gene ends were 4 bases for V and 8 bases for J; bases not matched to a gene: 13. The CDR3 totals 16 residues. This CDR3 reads CASSRPSGQGSYEQFF. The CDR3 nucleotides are TGCGCCAGCAGCCGCCCTTCGGGACAGGGTAGTTATGAGCAGTTCTTC.

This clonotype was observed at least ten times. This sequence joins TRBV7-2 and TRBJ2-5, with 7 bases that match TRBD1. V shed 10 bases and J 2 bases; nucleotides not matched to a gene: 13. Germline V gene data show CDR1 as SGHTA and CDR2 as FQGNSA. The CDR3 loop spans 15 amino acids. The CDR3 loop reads CATPPGPGQQETQYF. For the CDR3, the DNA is TGTGCCACCCCCCCGGGCCCGGGACAGCAAGAGACCCAGTACTTC. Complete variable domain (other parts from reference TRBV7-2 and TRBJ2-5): GAGVSQSPSNKVTEKGKDVELRCDPISGHTALYWYRQSLGQGLEFLIYFQGNSAPDKSGLPSDRFSAERTGGSVSTLTIQRTQQEDSAVYLCATPPGPGQQETQYFGPGTRLLVL.

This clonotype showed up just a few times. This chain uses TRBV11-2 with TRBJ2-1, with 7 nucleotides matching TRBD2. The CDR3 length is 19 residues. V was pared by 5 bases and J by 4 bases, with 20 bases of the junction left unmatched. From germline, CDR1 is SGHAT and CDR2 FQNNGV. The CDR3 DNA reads TGTGCCAGCAGCCCACGGGGGTGGAGCGGGGAGATAATGTACAATGAGCAGTTCTTC. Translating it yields CASSPRGWSGEIMYNEQFF. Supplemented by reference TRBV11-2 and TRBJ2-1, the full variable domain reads EAGVAQSPRYKIIEKRQSVAFWCNPISGHATLYWYQQILGQGPKLLIQFQNNGVVDDSQLPKDRFSAERLKGVDSTLKIQPAKLEDSAVYLCASSPRGWSGEIMYNEQFFGPGTRLTVL.

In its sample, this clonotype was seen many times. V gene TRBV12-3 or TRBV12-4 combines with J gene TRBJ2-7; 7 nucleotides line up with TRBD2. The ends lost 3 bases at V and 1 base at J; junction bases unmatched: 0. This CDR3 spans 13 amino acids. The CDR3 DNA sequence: TGTGCCAGCAGTTTGGGGGGGTCCTACGAGCAGTACTTC. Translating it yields CASSLGGSYEQYF.

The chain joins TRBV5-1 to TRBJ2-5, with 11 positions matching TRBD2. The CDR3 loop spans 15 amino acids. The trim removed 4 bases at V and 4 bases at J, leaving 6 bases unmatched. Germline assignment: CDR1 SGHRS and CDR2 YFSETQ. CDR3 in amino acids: CASSLGLAEGETQYF. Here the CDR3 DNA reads TGCGCCAGCAGCCTGGGACTAGCGGAGGGAGAGACCCAGTACTTC.

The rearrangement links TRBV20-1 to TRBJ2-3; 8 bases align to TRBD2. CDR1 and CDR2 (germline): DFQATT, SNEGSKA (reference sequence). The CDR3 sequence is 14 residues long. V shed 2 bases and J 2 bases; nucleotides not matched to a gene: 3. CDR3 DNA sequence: TGCAGTGCTAGAAAAGCGGGGGTCACAGATACGCAGTATTTT. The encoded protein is CSARKAGVTDTQYF.

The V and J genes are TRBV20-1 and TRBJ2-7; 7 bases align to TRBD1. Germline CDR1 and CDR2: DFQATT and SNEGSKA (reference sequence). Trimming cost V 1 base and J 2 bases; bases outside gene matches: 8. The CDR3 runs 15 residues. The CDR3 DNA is TGCAGTGCTAGAGGTTTCCGGGACAGCACCTACGAGCAGTACTTC. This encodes CSARGFRDSTYEQYF.

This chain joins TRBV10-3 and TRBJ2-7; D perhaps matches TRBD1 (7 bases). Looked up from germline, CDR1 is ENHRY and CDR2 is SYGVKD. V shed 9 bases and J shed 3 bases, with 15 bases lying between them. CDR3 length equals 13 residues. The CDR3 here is CAMQQGGGYEQYF. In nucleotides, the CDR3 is TGTGCCATGCAGCAGGGGGGAGGCTACGAGCAGTACTTC.

This CDR3 reads CASSPVAGGYTDTQYF. The CDR3 DNA follows: TGTGCCAGCTCACCGGTAGCAGGGGGGTACACAGATACGCAGTATTTT. V is TRBV18 and J is TRBJ2-3; D might be TRBD1 (7 bases). V lost 3 bases to trimming and J lost 2 bases, with 15 bases between them. The CDR3 spans 16 residues. Germline V CDR1 and CDR2: KGHSH, LQKENI.

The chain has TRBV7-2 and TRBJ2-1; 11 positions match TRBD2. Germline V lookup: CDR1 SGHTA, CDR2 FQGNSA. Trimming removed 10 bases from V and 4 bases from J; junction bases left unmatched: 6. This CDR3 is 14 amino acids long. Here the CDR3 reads CANLAGGLYNEQFF. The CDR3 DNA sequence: TGTGCCAACTTAGCGGGGGGGCTGTACAATGAGCAGTTCTTC.

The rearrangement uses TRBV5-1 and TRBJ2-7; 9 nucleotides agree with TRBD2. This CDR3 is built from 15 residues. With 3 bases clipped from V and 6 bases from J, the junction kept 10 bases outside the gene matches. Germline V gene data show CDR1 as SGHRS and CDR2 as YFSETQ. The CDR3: CASSSTGTSSAEQYF. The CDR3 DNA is TGCGCCAGCAGCTCTACCGGGACTAGCTCCGCCGAGCAGTACTTC. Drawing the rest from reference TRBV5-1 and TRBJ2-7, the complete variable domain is KAGVTQTPRYLIKTRGQQVTLSCSPISGHRSVSWYQQTPGQGLQFLFEYFSETQRNKGNFPGRFSGRQFSNSRSEMNVSTLELGDSALYLCASSSTGTSSAEQYFGPGTRLTVT.

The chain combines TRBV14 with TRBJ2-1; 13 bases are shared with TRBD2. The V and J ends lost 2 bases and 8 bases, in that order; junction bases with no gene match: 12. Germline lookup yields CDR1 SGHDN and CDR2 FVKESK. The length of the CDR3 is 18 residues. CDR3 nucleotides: TGTGCCAGCAGCCAACGGTGGACTAGCGGGAGACCCCTCCATGAGCAGTTCTTC. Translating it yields CASSQRWTSGRPLHEQFF.

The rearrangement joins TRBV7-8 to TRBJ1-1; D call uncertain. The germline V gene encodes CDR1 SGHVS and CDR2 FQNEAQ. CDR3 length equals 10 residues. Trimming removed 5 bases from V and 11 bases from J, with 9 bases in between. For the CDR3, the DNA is TGTGCCAGCAGCCCAATCAAGGCTTTCTTT. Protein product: CASSPIKAFF.

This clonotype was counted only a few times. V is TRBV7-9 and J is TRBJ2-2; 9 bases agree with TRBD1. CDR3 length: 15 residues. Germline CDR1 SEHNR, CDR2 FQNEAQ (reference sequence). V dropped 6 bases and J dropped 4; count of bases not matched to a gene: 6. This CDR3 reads CASRQGADGTGELFF. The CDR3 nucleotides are TGTGCCAGCAGACAGGGGGCAGATGGCACCGGGGAGCTGTTTTTT. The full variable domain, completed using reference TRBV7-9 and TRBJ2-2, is DTGVSQNPRHKITKRGQNVTFRCDPISEHNRLYWYRQTLGQGPEFLTYFQNEAQLEKSRLLSDRFSAERPKGSFSTLEIQRTEQGDSAMYLCASRQGADGTGELFFGEGSRLTVL.

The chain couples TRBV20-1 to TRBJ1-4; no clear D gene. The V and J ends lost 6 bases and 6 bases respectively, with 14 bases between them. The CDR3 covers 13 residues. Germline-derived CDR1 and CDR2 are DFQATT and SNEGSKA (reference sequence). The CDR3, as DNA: TGCAGTGCCCTGTACGGGGTGGATGAAAAACTGTTTTTT. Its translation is CSALYGVDEKLFF.

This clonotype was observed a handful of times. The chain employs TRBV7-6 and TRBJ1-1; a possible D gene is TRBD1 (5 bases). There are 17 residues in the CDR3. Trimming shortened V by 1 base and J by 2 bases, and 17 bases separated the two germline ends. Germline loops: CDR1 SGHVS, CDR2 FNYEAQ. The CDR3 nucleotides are TGTGCCAGCAGCTTAGGGTTTAACAGGAGATTAAACACTGAAGCTTTCTTT. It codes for CASSLGFNRRLNTEAFF.

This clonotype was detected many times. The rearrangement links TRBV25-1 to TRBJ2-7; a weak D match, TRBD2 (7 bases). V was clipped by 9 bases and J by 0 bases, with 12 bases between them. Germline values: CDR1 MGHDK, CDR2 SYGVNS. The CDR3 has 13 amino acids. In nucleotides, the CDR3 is TGTGCCAGTCAAGGGGGGGTCTCCTACGAGCAGTACTTC. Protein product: CASQGGVSYEQYF.

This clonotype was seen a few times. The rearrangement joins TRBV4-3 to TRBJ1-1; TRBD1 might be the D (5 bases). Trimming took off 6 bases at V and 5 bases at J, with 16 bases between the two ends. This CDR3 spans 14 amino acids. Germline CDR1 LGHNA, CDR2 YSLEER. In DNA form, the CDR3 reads TGCGCCAGCAGTTTAATAGCGGGGCGGACTGAAGCTTTCTTT. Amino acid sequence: CASSLIAGRTEAFF.

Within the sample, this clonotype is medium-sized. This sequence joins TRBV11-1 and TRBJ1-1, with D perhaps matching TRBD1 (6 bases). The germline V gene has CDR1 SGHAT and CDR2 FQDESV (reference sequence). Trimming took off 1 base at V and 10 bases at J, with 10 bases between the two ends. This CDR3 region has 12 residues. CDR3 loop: CASSLGDRRAFF. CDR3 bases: TGTGCCAGCAGCTTAGGAGACAGGCGAGCTTTCTTT.

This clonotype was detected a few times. CDR3 DNA sequence: TGCAGTGCTAGAGATTGGGGGAGCACTGAAGCTTTCTTT. The encoded protein is CSARDWGSTEAFF. The rearrangement links TRBV20-1 to TRBJ1-1; a possible D gene is TRBD1 (5 bases). V lost 0 bases and J lost 4, with 9 bases in between. CDR1 is DFQATT, CDR2 SNEGSKA, per germline (reference sequence). This CDR3 contains 13 residues.

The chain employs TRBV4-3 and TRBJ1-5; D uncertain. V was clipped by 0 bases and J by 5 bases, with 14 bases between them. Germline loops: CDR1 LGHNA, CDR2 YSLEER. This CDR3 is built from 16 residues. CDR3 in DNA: TGCGCCAGCAGCCAAGATCTTGAGGTCTATTATCAGCCCCAGCATTTT. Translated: CASSQDLEVYYQPQHF.

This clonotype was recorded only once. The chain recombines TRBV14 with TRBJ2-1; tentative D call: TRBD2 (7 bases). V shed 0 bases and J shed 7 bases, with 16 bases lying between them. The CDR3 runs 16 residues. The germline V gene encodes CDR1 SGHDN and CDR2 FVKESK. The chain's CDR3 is CASSQERGGASNEQFF. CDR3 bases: TGTGCCAGCAGCCAAGAAAGGGGGGGGGCTTCGAATGAGCAGTTCTTC.

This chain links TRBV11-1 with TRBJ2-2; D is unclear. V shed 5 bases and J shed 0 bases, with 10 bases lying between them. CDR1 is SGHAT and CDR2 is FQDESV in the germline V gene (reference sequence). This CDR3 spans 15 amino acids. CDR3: CASSHRVSNTGELFF. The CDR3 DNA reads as TGTGCCAGCAGCCACCGGGTTTCGAACACCGGGGAGCTGTTTTTT.